Below, 24 T cell receptor beta chains from the same sample are listed, as sequenced in a study of blood T cell repertoires in COVID-19. Assay: immunoSEQ multiplex PCR; the TCRdb copy retains only in-frame clones and omits some. This table has roughly 110,000 clones, 80% to 85% appearing once. Sequenced input: peripheral blood. Receptor source: a human donor in a cohort sampled during active COVID-19.

The rearrangement links TRBV5-1 to TRBJ2-5; TRBD1 agrees at 8 bases. Per germline, CDR1 SGHRS and CDR2 YFSETQ. V shed 4 bases and J 5 bases; nucleotides not matched to a gene: 7. CDR3 length: 14 residues. CDR3 bases: TGCGCCAGCAGCAGGACAGGGAGCAGGGAGACCCAGTACTTC. Its protein is CASSRTGSRETQYF.

This chain uses TRBV5-1 with TRBJ2-3; 10 bases are a match to TRBD2. Germline trimming cut 0 bases from V and 1 base from J; bases unmatched to any gene: 8. The CDR3 is 18 residues long. The germline V gene has CDR1 SGHRS and CDR2 YFSETQ. The chain's CDR3 is CASSLVLAGAFRTDTQYF. CDR3 sequence (DNA): TGCGCCAGCAGCTTGGTTCTAGCGGGAGCGTTTCGCACAGATACGCAGTATTTT.

This chain joins TRBV19 and TRBJ2-7, with D tentatively TRBD1 (5 bases). V lost 4 bases and J lost 4, with 14 bases in between. Germline loops: CDR1 LNHDA, CDR2 SQIVND (reference sequence). The CDR3 has 14 residues. Here the CDR3 reads CASSSQGFGYEQYF. DNA for the CDR3: TGTGCCAGTAGTAGCCAGGGCTTTGGGTACGAGCAGTACTTC.

The chain joins TRBV13 to TRBJ1-5; D perhaps matches TRBD1 (6 bases). This CDR3 has 15 amino acids. Trimming took 5 bases from V and 4 from J, leaving 15 bases between them. Germline CDR1 reads PRHDT; CDR2 reads FYEKMQ (reference sequence). The CDR3 sequence: CASSLGGGENQPQHF. The CDR3 DNA reads as TGTGCCAGCAGCCTGGGAGGGGGGGAAAATCAGCCCCAGCATTTT.

The gene calls are TRBV6-1 and TRBJ2-7, with TRBD2 identical over 13 bases. V lost 3 bases, J lost 0 bases, and 2 bases stayed unmatched. The CDR3 runs to 16 residues. CDR1 is MNHNS and CDR2 is SASEGT in the germline V gene. CDR3 sequence reads: CASSEGLAGSSYEQYV. In nucleotides, the CDR3 is TGTGCCAGCAGTGAGGGACTAGCGGGGAGCTCCTACGAGCAGTACGTC.

The rearrangement joins TRBV3-1 (or the pseudogene TRBV3-2) to TRBJ1-3; 7 bases fit TRBD1. CDR3 length equals 14 residues. V dropped 5 bases and J dropped 4; count of bases not matched to a gene: 5. From germline, CDR1 is LGHDT and CDR2 YNNKEL (reference sequence). CDR3 DNA sequence: TGTGCCAGCAGCAGCAGACAGGGCGGAAACACCATATATTTT. This sequence encodes CASSSRQGGNTIYF.

This chain uses TRBV19 with TRBJ2-7; D is perhaps TRBD1 (5 bases). This CDR3 spans 14 amino acids. The germline CDR1 and CDR2 sequences are LNHDA and SQIVND (reference sequence). Trimming shortened V by 3 bases and J by 4 bases, and 13 bases separated the two germline ends. CDR3 in DNA: TGTGCCAGTAGTATCTGCAGGGCTCGGTACGAGCAGTACGTC. Its protein product is CASSICRARYEQYV.

Remarks on this clone: One junction end disagrees with the germline gene, perhaps due to a read error. V is TRBV7-7 and J is TRBJ2-7, with D perhaps matching TRBD2 (6 bases). This CDR3 region has 13 residues. The V gene's germline CDR1 is SSHAT and CDR2 FNYEAQ (reference sequence). CDR3 nucleotides: TGTGCTAGCAGCTTAGCGGAGGGGTACGAGCAGTACTTC. The encoded protein is CASSLAEGYEQYF.

This clone appeared a few times. This sequence joins TRBV19 and TRBJ1-6; 7 bases align to TRBD1. Germline trimming cut 3 bases from V and 5 bases from J; bases unmatched to any gene: 4. The germline gives CDR1 LNHDA, CDR2 SQIVND (reference sequence). This CDR3 contains 15 residues. The CDR3 DNA sequence: TGTGCCAGTAGTATCGGGACAGACAATAATTCACCCCTCCACTTT. Its protein is CASSIGTDNNSPLHF.

This sequence joins TRBV18 and TRBJ2-7, with TRBD2 identical over 7 bases. Germline V gene data show CDR1 as KGHSH and CDR2 as LQKENI. After removal of 0 bases from V and 4 bases from J, the junction contained 0 bases not matched to a gene. The CDR3 is 13 amino acids. The CDR3 coding sequence is TGTGCCAGCTCACCACCTAGCGGGTACGAGCAGTACTTC. Protein product: CASSPPSGYEQYF.

The chain employs TRBV28 and TRBJ2-7, with 9 bases that match TRBD2. Germline CDR1 reads MDHEN; CDR2 reads SYDVKM. CDR3 length: 15 residues. V was pared by 7 bases and J by 3 bases, with 10 bases of the junction left unmatched. The CDR3 bases are TGTGCCAGCACCCGGAGGAGCGGGAGGTACTACGAGCAGTACGTC. This gives the protein CASTRRSGRYYEQYV.

V and J are TRBV11-3 and TRBJ2-5, with 13 bases that match TRBD2. The trim removed 3 bases at V and 5 bases at J, leaving 3 bases unmatched. CDR1 is SGHNT, CDR2 YENEEA, per germline. This CDR3 is built from 15 residues. In nucleotides, the CDR3 is TGTGCCAGCAGCTTTGGACTAGCGGGAGTGGAGACCCAGTACTTC. This sequence encodes CASSFGLAGVETQYF.

This chain uses TRBV7-9 with TRBJ2-1; D is perhaps TRBD2 (6 bases). V was shortened by 4 bases and J by 1 base, with 8 bases between the two germline ends. The germline gives CDR1 SEHNR, CDR2 FQNEAQ (reference sequence). The CDR3 consists of 14 residues. This chain's CDR3 is CASSWGVSYNEQFF. CDR3 nucleotide sequence: TGTGCCAGCAGCTGGGGGGTTTCCTACAATGAGCAGTTCTTC.

The gene calls are TRBV28 and TRBJ2-3; 15 positions match TRBD2. The CDR3 extends over 18 amino acids. V was pared by 4 bases and J by 0 bases, with 5 bases of the junction left unmatched. Looked up from germline, CDR1 is MDHEN and CDR2 is SYDVKM. The CDR3 DNA reads TGTGCCAGCAGTTCGGGGACTAGCGGGAGGTCTAGCACAGATACGCAGTATTTT. This codes for CASSSGTSGRSSTDTQYF.

The V call is TRBV5-8, the J call TRBJ1-1; D perhaps matches TRBD1 (5 bases). CDR1 and CDR2 (germline): SGHTS, YDEGEE. The CDR3 consists of 13 residues. Trimming left V 10 bases short and J 5 bases short, with 18 bases between. The CDR3 DNA sequence: TGTGCCTGCCCGGGGGATTCAGGGACTGAAGCTTTCTTT. Protein: CACPGDSGTEAFF.

This chain connects TRBV7-9 to TRBJ2-7; 10 nucleotides agree with TRBD1. The CDR3 extends over 15 amino acids. The V gene's germline CDR1 is SEHNR and CDR2 FQNEAQ (reference sequence). V shed 5 bases and J 5 bases; nucleotides not matched to a gene: 9. CDR3 residues: CASSNRGQGGHEQYF. CDR3 coding DNA: TGTGCCAGCAGCAACCGCGGACAGGGGGGCCACGAGCAGTACTTC.

V and J are TRBV2 and TRBJ1-5, with D possibly TRBD1 on 6 matching bases. From germline, CDR1 is SNHLY and CDR2 FYNNEI. The CDR3 extends over 13 amino acids. With 7 bases removed from V and 7 bases from J, the gap between germline ends came to 14 bases. The CDR3 sequence: CASKQGVGQPQHF. The CDR3 DNA sequence: TGTGCCAGCAAACAGGGTGTCGGGCAGCCCCAGCATTTT. The full variable domain, its missing parts supplied by reference TRBV2 and TRBJ1-5, is EPEVTQTPSHQVTQMGQEVILRCVPISNHLYFYWYRQILGQKVEFLVSFYNNEISEKSEIFDDQFSVERPDGSNFTLKIRSTKLEDSAMYFCASKQGVGQPQHFGDGTRLSIL.

The chain has TRBV5-1 and TRBJ1-2; D is perhaps TRBD1 (5 bases). CDR3 length: 12 residues. Germline assignment: CDR1 SGHRS and CDR2 YFSETQ. Trimming left V 4 bases short and J 6 bases short, with 10 bases between. This CDR3 reads CASSTGVDGYTF. For the CDR3, the DNA is TGCGCCAGCAGCACGGGGGTAGATGGCTACACCTTC.

There are a few counts of this clone. The chain couples TRBV7-3 to TRBJ2-7; 10 bases match TRBD2. The J segment lost 2 bases and the V segment lost 2 bases, leaving 3 bases of the junction unmatched. The CDR3 has 15 amino acids. The germline gives CDR1 SGHTA, CDR2 FQGTGA. The chain's CDR3 is CASSLASGRPYEQYF. CDR3 nucleotides: TGTGCCAGCAGCTTAGCTAGCGGGAGACCCTACGAGCAGTACTTC.

The chain has TRBV11-2 and TRBJ2-3, with D uncertain. V was clipped by 2 bases and J by 3 bases, with 12 bases between them. The CDR3 is 15 residues long. Germline-derived CDR1 and CDR2 are SGHAT and FQNNGV. The CDR3 loop reads CASSLIGSGTDTQYF. CDR3 in DNA: TGTGCCAGCAGCTTAATCGGCTCCGGGACAGATACGCAGTATTTT.

The chain combines TRBV19 with TRBJ2-7; D may be TRBD1 (5 bases). Germline assignment: CDR1 LNHDA and CDR2 SQIVND (reference sequence). With 3 bases removed from V and 2 bases from J, the gap between germline ends came to 20 bases. The CDR3 sequence is 17 residues long. As DNA, the CDR3 is TGTGCCAGTAGTATCTCTTCCTCGGACACCAGGGCCTACGAGCAGTACTTC. Its translation: CASSISSSDTRAYEQYF.

The chain carries TRBV6-1 and TRBJ2-1, with 8 bases that match TRBD2. CDR3 size: 15 residues. Germline CDR1 MNHNS, CDR2 SASEGT. V was pared by 1 base and J by 3 bases, with 2 bases of the junction left unmatched. This chain's CDR3 is CASSEVAGGYNEQFF. In DNA form, the CDR3 reads TGTGCCAGCAGTGAAGTGGCGGGGGGCTACAATGAGCAGTTCTTC.

V and J are TRBV6-2 or TRBV6-3 and TRBJ1-2; TRBD1 matches at 7 bases. CDR1 and CDR2 from the germline V gene are MNHEY and SVGEGT. The length of the CDR3 is 14 residues. The junction had 10 bases not matched to a gene; V was cut back by 4 bases and J by 8 bases. The CDR3 loop is CASSSLDRLSGYTF. CDR3 sequence (DNA): TGTGCCAGCAGTTCCCTGGACAGGTTGTCCGGCTACACCTTC.

The chain links TRBV19 to TRBJ2-3; 9 positions match TRBD1. CDR1 is LNHDA, CDR2 SQIVND, per germline (reference sequence). The V segment lost 6 bases and the J segment 7 bases; nucleotides outside the gene matches: 11. There are 15 residues in the CDR3. The CDR3 nucleotides are TGTGCCAGTAGGGGACAGGGCCCTGGGGTTTATACGCAGTATTTT. Amino acids: CASRGQGPGVYTQYF.